The clone carrying this T cell receptor (beta chain) was seen a few times. The antigen is not known. This sample was taken from a study of a mutant IDH1 vaccine in newly diagnosed glioma. Profiled with immunoSEQ multiplex PCR; TCRdb holds only in-frame clones, not every one. The profile shows more than 25,000 clones, 79% of them singletons. Germline V gene sequence: CDR1 MNHNS, CDR2 SASEGT. V was trimmed by 8 bases and J by 6 bases, leaving 14 bases between them. The CDR3 is 13 residues long. As to time point: week 35, safety follow-up. In every dose of vaccine, 300 ug of mutant IDH1 20-mer peptide was given alongside topical imiquimod. The study enrolled donors with new WHO grade 3 or 4 IDH1-mutant, ATRX-lost astrocytomas.

The V call is TRBV6-1, the J call TRBJ1-5; D ambiguous. This TCR was recovered from a woman under 40 with glioma. Some clones in this sample may be carry-over from other donors' samples. Sequenced here: PBMCs, sampled from a glioma patient whose treatment included an IDH1 peptide vaccine. Here the CDR3 reads CASSDERSQPQHF. The CDR3 DNA reads as TGTGCCAGCTCGGACGAGCGGAGTCAGCCCCAGCATTTT.